The rows below give T cell receptor beta chains drawn from one sample of a study of cytomegalovirus exposure and HLA in healthy donors. Assay used: immunoSEQ multiplex PCR; TCRdb lists only in-frame clones, some missing. This table holds 150,000 or so clones, around 68% found once. The material sequenced was PBMCs. The receptors here all came from a man aged 25 to 40 in good health and CMV-seropositive. CDR3s include the opening cysteine and the closing phenylalanine or tryptophan. The D gene is left open where the match is weak. A clone size is listed for some rows: how often the clone was seen (once, few, many), or a class if it is expanded.

j_call: TRBJ2-1; d_call: TRBD2; clone_size: -; v_call: TRBV9; cdr3_nt: TGTGCCAGCAGCGTGGACAGCGGGAGCTCCTACAATGAGCAGTTCTTC; cdr3_aa: CASSVDSGSSYNEQFF
j_call: TRBJ2-7; d_call: TRBD2; clone_size: few; v_call: TRBV19; cdr3_nt: TGTGCCAGTAGTACGGGACTAGCTTACGAGCAGTACTTC; cdr3_aa: CASSTGLAYEQYF
j_call: TRBJ2-7; d_call: -; clone_size: -; v_call: TRBV9; cdr3_nt: TGTGCCAGCAGCCCCGGGATGACCTACGAGCAGTACTTC; cdr3_aa: CASSPGMTYEQYF
j_call: TRBJ2-7; d_call: TRBD2; clone_size: -; v_call: TRBV19; cdr3_nt: TGTGCCAGTAGTCCCGGACTAGCGGGGGTATCCTACGAGCAGTACTTC; cdr3_aa: CASSPGLAGVSYEQYF
j_call: TRBJ2-3; d_call: TRBD2; clone_size: once; v_call: TRBV27; cdr3_nt: TGTGCCAGCAGTCCCGGGACTAGCGGACACACAGATACGCAGTATTTT; cdr3_aa: CASSPGTSGHTDTQYF
j_call: TRBJ1-1; d_call: -; clone_size: -; v_call: TRBV18; cdr3_nt: TGTGCCAGCTCACCAAATACAGCCTCGGTAGCTTTCTTT; cdr3_aa: CASSPNTASVAFF
j_call: TRBJ2-5; d_call: TRBD1; clone_size: once; v_call: TRBV9; cdr3_nt: TGTGCCAGCAGCGTACTGGGACAGCCGCAAGAGACCCAGTACTTC; cdr3_aa: CASSVLGQPQETQYF
j_call: TRBJ2-3; d_call: -; clone_size: -; v_call: TRBV29-1; cdr3_nt: TGCAGCGGATTCGACAGTGACACAGATACGCAGTATTTT; cdr3_aa: CSGFDSDTDTQYF
j_call: TRBJ2-2; d_call: TRBD2; clone_size: once; v_call: TRBV5-4; cdr3_nt: TGTGCCAGCAGCTCCTACCTAAGCGGGACTCCCACCGGGGAGCTGTTTTTT; cdr3_aa: CASSSYLSGTPTGELFF
j_call: TRBJ2-2; d_call: -; clone_size: once; v_call: TRBV6-5; cdr3_nt: TGTGCCAGCAGTCACACAGGGACCGGGGAGCTGTTTTTT; cdr3_aa: CASSHTGTGELFF
j_call: TRBJ2-5; d_call: TRBD1; clone_size: few; v_call: TRBV5-8; cdr3_nt: TGTGCCAGCAGCCCAGGGACAGGGTTACAAGAGACCCAGTACTTC; cdr3_aa: CASSPGTGLQETQYF
j_call: TRBJ1-4; d_call: -; clone_size: -; v_call: TRBV4-2; cdr3_nt: TGTGCCAGCAGCCCAGGTAGTGAGGAAAAACTGTTTTTT; cdr3_aa: CASSPGSEEKLFF
j_call: TRBJ1-2; d_call: -; clone_size: -; v_call: TRBV25-1; cdr3_nt: TGTGCCAGCAGCGCGGGGGCTAACTATGGCTACACCTTC; cdr3_aa: CASSAGANYGYTF
j_call: TRBJ2-7; d_call: TRBD1; clone_size: few; v_call: TRBV2; cdr3_nt: TGTGCCACCGTGGACAGGGGCTCCGAGCAGTACTTC; cdr3_aa: CATVDRGSEQYF
j_call: TRBJ2-5; d_call: -; clone_size: -; v_call: TRBV6-1; cdr3_nt: TGTGCCAGCAGTGAAGCAATAGGGGAAGAGACCCAGTACTTC; cdr3_aa: CASSEAIGEETQYF
j_call: TRBJ1-2; d_call: -; clone_size: -; v_call: TRBV6-5; cdr3_nt: TGTGCCAGCAGTTACACTGACCGGTCTGGGGGCTACCCCTTC; cdr3_aa: CASSYTDRSGGYPF
j_call: TRBJ1-2; d_call: -; clone_size: -; v_call: TRBV19; cdr3_nt: TGTGCCAGTAGTATCGGCGGGACGGAGAACTATGGCTACACCTTC; cdr3_aa: CASSIGGTENYGYTF
j_call: TRBJ2-3; d_call: TRBD2; clone_size: few; v_call: TRBV2; cdr3_nt: TGTGCCAGCGGGGGGGTCCGGGACAGCACAGATACGCAGTATTTT; cdr3_aa: CASGGVRDSTDTQYF
j_call: TRBJ1-2; d_call: -; clone_size: -; v_call: TRBV7-2; cdr3_nt: TGTGCCAGCAGCTTAGGCCACGCCGAGTACTATGGCTACACCTTC; cdr3_aa: CASSLGHAEYYGYTF
j_call: TRBJ1-5; d_call: TRBD1; clone_size: -; v_call: TRBV6-1; cdr3_nt: TGTGCCAGCAGTGAAGGTGGGGACAGGCCCTATCAGCCCCAGCATTTT; cdr3_aa: CASSEGGDRPYQPQHF
j_call: TRBJ2-3; d_call: -; clone_size: -; v_call: TRBV5-1; cdr3_nt: TGCGCCAGCAGCTCTCCTAGCACAGATACGCAGTATTTT; cdr3_aa: CASSSPSTDTQYF
j_call: TRBJ2-2; d_call: TRBD1; clone_size: -; v_call: TRBV7-2; cdr3_nt: TGTGCCAGCAGCTTAGCGGTTGTCAGGGGGACCGGGGAGCTGTTTTTT; cdr3_aa: CASSLAVVRGTGELFF
j_call: TRBJ1-2; d_call: -; clone_size: -; v_call: TRBV30; cdr3_nt: TGTGCCTCGACTACCGGGTCTTGGGCGGAGGGCTACACCTTC; cdr3_aa: CASTTGSWAEGYTF
j_call: TRBJ2-7; d_call: -; clone_size: -; v_call: TRBV28; cdr3_nt: TGTGCCAGCAGTTTATCGACGAGGCGGGTGGCCGAGCAGTACTTC; cdr3_aa: CASSLSTRRVAEQYF